These T cell receptor beta chains were read from a single sample in a study of cytomegalovirus exposure and HLA in healthy donors. The method was immunoSEQ multiplex PCR; TCRdb's version includes in-frame clones alone and lacks a portion of them. Of roughly 190,000 clones listed, over 75% were seen once; the top ten hold 2.5% to 3.5%. The material sequenced was PBMCs. The receptors come from a female donor in good health and CMV-seronegative. CDR3s include the opening cysteine and the closing phenylalanine or tryptophan. The order of the fields is V gene, D gene, J gene, CDR3 protein. A D gene is named only where the DNA matches it firmly.

V gene: TRBV5-4; D gene: TRBD2; J gene: TRBJ2-7; CDR3 protein: CASSARLAGAPEQYF
V gene: TRBV19; D gene: TRBD1; J gene: TRBJ1-2; CDR3 protein: CASSPQTGLYGYTF
V gene: TRBV28; D gene: TRBD1; J gene: TRBJ2-1; CDR3 protein: CASWGQSYNEQFF
V gene: TRBV4-3; D gene: TRBD2; J gene: TRBJ2-3; CDR3 protein: CASSPLAGGPHTQYF
V gene: TRBV5-1; D gene: .; J gene: TRBJ1-6; CDR3 protein: CASSLGGVNSLKRSSPLHF
V gene: TRBV19; D gene: .; J gene: TRBJ1-2; CDR3 protein: CASSIGGSLNYGYTF
V gene: TRBV13; D gene: .; J gene: TRBJ1-2; CDR3 protein: CASSLGGHHYGYTF
V gene: TRBV4-1; D gene: .; J gene: TRBJ2-7; CDR3 protein: CASSQDPAGGYEQYF
V gene: TRBV30; D gene: TRBD2; J gene: TRBJ2-7; CDR3 protein: CAWSREGGGSYEQYF
V gene: TRBV7-9; D gene: .; J gene: TRBJ2-1; CDR3 protein: CASSLGGGSKNNEQFF
V gene: TRBV30; D gene: TRBD2; J gene: TRBJ2-5; CDR3 protein: CACPRASGSQETQYF
V gene: TRBV28; D gene: TRBD2; J gene: TRBJ2-3; CDR3 protein: CASPAGVDCTDTQYF
V gene: TRBV10-1; D gene: TRBD1; J gene: TRBJ2-7; CDR3 protein: CASSEAGGIELYF
V gene: TRBV9; D gene: .; J gene: TRBJ1-5; CDR3 protein: CASSQNSNQPQHF
V gene: TRBV7-9; D gene: .; J gene: TRBJ1-1; CDR3 protein: CASSWSYEAFF
V gene: TRBV5-1; D gene: TRBD1; J gene: TRBJ1-6; CDR3 protein: CASSLDGAGQYNSPLHF
V gene: TRBV7-6; D gene: .; J gene: TRBJ1-4; CDR3 protein: CASSLGRGDEKLFF